The 26 T cell receptor beta chains in this list originate from one sample, sequenced in a study of CD8 T cells in Susac syndrome. Random hexamers were used to reverse transcribe about 0.45 to 1 ug of RNA. One entry per CDR3 protein results from TCRdb running MiXCR on the immunoSEQ multiplex PCR reads. The data show roughly 180,000 distinct CDR3 sequences, approximately 95% seen once. Sequences were obtained from CD4+ T cells from PBMCs. These receptors were collected from a human donor with multiple sclerosis.

This chain uses TRBV9 with TRBJ2-7; no clear D. This CDR3 spans 14 amino acids. From germline, CDR1 is SGDLS and CDR2 YYNGEE. V was trimmed by 4 bases and J by 2 bases, leaving 13 bases between them. The CDR3 bases are TGTGCCAGCAGCCCGTGGGATCAGACCTACGAGCAGTACTTC. Its protein is CASSPWDQTYEQYF.

This clonotype was detected once. The rearrangement joins TRBV28 to TRBJ2-1; 10 bases are a match to TRBD1. V gave up 6 bases and J gave up 4 bases; unmatched junction bases: 6. CDR1 is MDHEN, CDR2 SYDVKM, per germline. CDR3 size: 15 residues. CDR3 region: CASSTGQGEYNEQFF. The CDR3 DNA reads TGTGCCAGCAGCACAGGACAGGGGGAGTACAATGAGCAGTTCTTC.

The J gene is TRBJ1-1, the V gene TRBV30; D gene uncertain. Looked up from germline, CDR1 is GTSNPN and CDR2 is SVGIG (reference sequence). The CDR3 sequence is 12 residues long. Trimming shortened V by 3 bases and J by 1 base, and 6 bases separated the two germline ends. The CDR3 DNA is TGTGCCTGGAGGCCCTGGAACACTGAAGCTTTCTTT. Translated: CAWRPWNTEAFF.

The chain carries TRBV18 and TRBJ2-7; 7 bases agree with TRBD1. Germline loops: CDR1 KGHSH, CDR2 LQKENI. This CDR3 region has 14 residues. Unmatched junction bases numbered 7, after V lost 5 bases and J lost 3 bases. CDR3 protein: CASSNGQVYYEQYF. The CDR3 DNA sequence: TGTGCCAGCTCAAATGGACAGGTCTACTACGAGCAGTACTTC.

The chain recombines TRBV9 with TRBJ1-1; D is ambiguous. CDR3 length: 14 amino acids. The germline CDR1 and CDR2 sequences are SGDLS and YYNGEE. Trimming stripped 2 bases from V and 7 bases from J, with 15 bases between. This chain's CDR3 is CASSVRTGGSEAFF. The CDR3, as DNA: TGTGCCAGCAGCGTCCGCACCGGCGGCAGTGAAGCTTTCTTT.

The V gene is TRBV15, the J gene TRBJ2-2, with a tentative D call TRBD2 (7 bases). Germline V gene sequence: CDR1 LNHNV, CDR2 YYDKDF (reference sequence). V lost 0 bases and J lost 14, with 25 bases in between. The CDR3 extends over 17 amino acids. The CDR3 loop reads CATSRDRGAGSTGNLFF. The CDR3 DNA reads TGTGCCACCAGCAGAGATCGGGGGGCAGGGAGTACCGGGAATCTGTTTTTT.

The J gene is TRBJ2-5, the V gene TRBV10-3; tentatively, D is TRBD1 (6 bases). CDR1 ENHRY and CDR2 SYGVKD come from the germline V gene. V was pared by 0 bases and J by 1 base, with 12 bases between. The CDR3 sequence is 16 residues long. The CDR3: CAISESVTGLQETQYF. CDR3 nucleotides: TGTGCCATCAGTGAGTCCGTCACAGGGCTCCAAGAGACCCAGTACTTC.

The CDR3: CASSQDRADTQYF. The CDR3 DNA is TGTGCCAGCAGCCAAGATCGCGCTGATACGCAGTATTTT. This rearrangement joins TRBV3-1 to TRBJ2-3, with D unclear. This CDR3 is built from 13 residues. Germline V gives CDR1 LGHDT, CDR2 YNNKEL (reference sequence). The V end lost 0 bases, the J end lost 6 bases, and 7 bases lay between the germline ends.

A single count supports this clonotype. The V gene is TRBV20-1, the J gene TRBJ1-4; TRBD1 is a possible D gene (5 bases). Germline lookup yields CDR1 DFQATT and CDR2 SNEGSKA (reference sequence). V lost 5 bases and J 8 bases, leaving 18 bases between the germline ends. This CDR3 comprises 14 residues. The CDR3: CSARPRAIEEKLFF. The CDR3 DNA follows: TGCAGTGCTCGACCCAGGGCTATTGAAGAAAAACTGTTTTTT.

In this sample, this clonotype turned up once. The chain has TRBV29-1 and TRBJ1-4; D unclear. Germline loops: CDR1 SQVTM, CDR2 ANQGSEA. This CDR3 region has 15 residues. The V and J ends lost 5 bases and 7 bases respectively, with 20 bases between them. The CDR3 protein is CSVRAGREDREKLFF. The CDR3, as DNA: TGCAGCGTTCGGGCGGGTCGGGAGGATCGTGAAAAACTGTTTTTT.

The chain carries TRBV11-1 and TRBJ2-3; 8 nucleotides match TRBD2. Germline lookup yields CDR1 SGHAT and CDR2 FQDESV (reference sequence). The CDR3 sequence is 16 residues long. Trimming removed 5 bases from V and 2 bases from J; junction bases left unmatched: 9. CDR3 amino acids: CASSPPHGGATDTQYF. The DNA of the CDR3 is TGTGCCAGCAGCCCACCCCACGGGGGGGCCACAGATACGCAGTATTTT.

DNA for the CDR3: TGTGCCAGCAGTGAATTGGGAAAGGGAGATACGCAGTATTTT. This translates into CASSELGKGDTQYF. The rearrangement links TRBV2 to TRBJ2-3; D is ambiguous. CDR3 length: 14 residues. Germline V gene data show CDR1 as SNHLY and CDR2 as FYNNEI. Trimming cost V 2 bases and J 5 bases, with 11 bases left between them. Full variable domain (outside the CDR3, taken from reference TRBV2 and TRBJ2-3): EPEVTQTPSHQVTQMGQEVILRCVPISNHLYFYWYRQILGQKVEFLVSFYNNEISEKSEIFDDQFSVERPDGSNFTLKIRSTKLEDSAMYFCASSELGKGDTQYFGPGTRLTVL.

The V call is TRBV14, the J call TRBJ1-2; weak D call: TRBD1 (5 bases). V was cut by 1 base and J by 8 bases, with 14 bases left in between. The CDR3 spans 14 residues. Germline V gene data show CDR1 as SGHDN and CDR2 as FVKESK. The CDR3 spells CASSQVAGRFGYTF. CDR3 bases: TGTGCCAGCAGCCAAGTGGCAGGGCGGTTCGGCTACACCTTC.

The chain links TRBV20-1 to TRBJ2-5, with 10 positions matching TRBD2. Germline CDR1 DFQATT, CDR2 SNEGSKA (reference sequence). V dropped 5 bases and J dropped 0; count of bases not matched to a gene: 0. The CDR3 is made up of 13 amino acids. The CDR3 nucleotides are TGCAGTGCTGGGACTAGCGACCAAGAGACCCAGTACTTC. It encodes CSAGTSDQETQYF.

The rearrangement joins TRBV3-1 to TRBJ1-1; D unresolved. In germline, CDR1 is LGHDT, CDR2 YNNKEL (reference sequence). Trimming removed 3 bases from V and 11 bases from J, with 13 bases in between. The CDR3 runs 12 residues. Here the CDR3 reads CASSQAKEIAFF. In DNA form, the CDR3 reads TGTGCCAGCAGCCAGGCGAAGGAAATCGCTTTCTTT. Full variable domain (remainder filled in from reference TRBV3-1 and TRBJ1-1): DTAVSQTPKYLVTQMGNDKSIKCEQNLGHDTMYWYKQDSKKFLKIMFSYNNKELIINETVPNRFSPKSPDKAHLNLHINSLELGDSAVYFCASSQAKEIAFFGQGTRLTVV.

The CDR3 loop reads CSARGGRRNDEQYF. In nucleotides, the CDR3 is TGCAGTGCTAGGGGGGGGCGCCGTAACGACGAGCAGTACTTC. The chain joins TRBV20-1 to TRBJ2-7, with D perhaps TRBD2 (7 bases). The CDR3 spans 14 residues. CDR1 and CDR2 (germline): DFQATT, SNEGSKA (reference sequence). V lost 3 bases and J 5 bases, leaving 17 bases between the germline ends.

The chain uses TRBV9 and TRBJ1-2, with 12 bases aligning to TRBD1. Germline loops: CDR1 SGDLS, CDR2 YYNGEE. The CDR3 extends over 16 amino acids. V was clipped by 2 bases and J by 9 bases; unmatched bases: 11. The CDR3 is CASSVRDRGPLLSYTF. The CDR3 nucleotides are TGTGCCAGCAGCGTCCGGGACAGGGGGCCTCTCTTAAGCTACACCTTC.

The rearrangement links TRBV20-1 to TRBJ2-1; D is perhaps TRBD1 (6 bases). The CDR3 has 13 amino acids. The germline V gene has CDR1 DFQATT and CDR2 SNEGSKA (reference sequence). With 3 bases removed from V and 10 bases from J, the gap between germline ends came to 16 bases. CDR3 sequence reads: CSARKARGPEQFF. CDR3 coding DNA: TGCAGTGCTAGGAAGGCCAGGGGCCCCGAGCAGTTCTTC.

The chain joins TRBV3-1 to TRBJ1-2, with D unclear. Germline CDR1 and CDR2: LGHDT and YNNKEL (reference sequence). The V end lost 1 base, the J end lost 3 bases, and 6 bases lay between the germline ends. CDR3 length: 13 residues. CDR3 protein: CASSQAYDYGYTF. The CDR3 nucleotides read TGTGCCAGCAGCCAAGCATATGACTATGGCTACACCTTC.

The rearrangement joins TRBV2 to TRBJ2-7, with no clear D. The germline V gene has CDR1 SNHLY and CDR2 FYNNEI. The germline V and J ends were trimmed by 2 bases and 1 base, with 12 bases remaining between them. The CDR3 sequence is 15 residues long. CDR3 nucleotides: TGTGCCAGCAGTGAACTTGGCAGCCTATCCTACGAGCAGTACTTC. Translating gives CASSELGSLSYEQYF. The variable domain in full, completed from reference TRBV2 and TRBJ2-7, reads EPEVTQTPSHQVTQMGQEVILRCVPISNHLYFYWYRQILGQKVEFLVSFYNNEISEKSEIFDDQFSVERPDGSNFTLKIRSTKLEDSAMYFCASSELGSLSYEQYFGPGTRLTVT.

The gene calls are TRBV20-1 and TRBJ1-1, with TRBD1 as a possible D gene (6 bases). Germline CDR1 and CDR2: DFQATT and SNEGSKA (reference sequence). The V gene lost 2 bases and the J gene lost 3 bases, with 13 bases spanning the gap. This CDR3 region has 14 residues. The DNA of the CDR3 is TGCAGTGCTAGATCCGGACAGAGTCACACTGAAGCTTTCTTT. As protein: CSARSGQSHTEAFF.

CDR3 coding DNA: TGTGCCAGCAGTTACTCGAGAGGGCCCCCGAACACTGAAGCTTTCTTT. Amino acid sequence: CASSYSRGPPNTEAFF. V is TRBV6-5 and J is TRBJ1-1; D gene unclear. The CDR3 consists of 16 residues. V was clipped by 0 bases and J by 1 base, with 12 bases between them. Germline CDR1 is MNHEY and CDR2 is SVGAGI.

This chain links TRBV5-1 with TRBJ2-6; maybe TRBD1 (5 bases). V was pared by 2 bases and J by 1 base, with 16 bases between. CDR1 SGHRS and CDR2 YFSETQ come from the germline V gene. This CDR3 contains 18 residues. The CDR3 bases are TGCGCCAGCAGCTTCCAGGGTATCGGCGGATCTGGGGCCAACGTCCTGACTTTC. Its translation: CASSFQGIGGSGANVLTF.

The CDR3 coding sequence is TGTGCCACTGGGGGGTCCGCCTACGAGCAGTACTTC. Protein product: CATGGSAYEQYF. The chain recombines TRBV2 with TRBJ2-7, with a possible D match to TRBD2 (6 bases). This CDR3 has 12 residues. Germline V lookup: CDR1 SNHLY, CDR2 FYNNEI. V shed 10 bases and J shed 2 bases, with 12 bases lying between them. The full variable domain, rest sourced from reference TRBV2 and TRBJ2-7, is EPEVTQTPSHQVTQMGQEVILRCVPISNHLYFYWYRQILGQKVEFLVSFYNNEISEKSEIFDDQFSVERPDGSNFTLKIRSTKLEDSAMYFCATGGSAYEQYFGPGTRLTVT.

J is TRBJ1-5 and V is TRBV12-3 or TRBV12-4; 7 bases are shared with TRBD1. This CDR3 has 15 amino acids. V lost 5 bases to trimming and J lost 6 bases; unmatched junction nucleotides: 10. For the CDR3, the DNA is TGTGCCAGCAGTCCGTCAGGGGGAAGGAGTCAGCCCCAGCATTTT. Amino acids: CASSPSGGRSQPQHF.

The CDR3 here is CASSFGSHPYGYTF. The CDR3 DNA reads as TGTGCCAGCAGTTTCGGGAGCCACCCCTATGGCTACACCTTC. V gene TRBV12-3 or TRBV12-4 combines with J gene TRBJ1-2, with D unclear. This CDR3 contains 14 residues. The germline V and J ends were trimmed by 3 bases and 4 bases, with 12 bases remaining between them.